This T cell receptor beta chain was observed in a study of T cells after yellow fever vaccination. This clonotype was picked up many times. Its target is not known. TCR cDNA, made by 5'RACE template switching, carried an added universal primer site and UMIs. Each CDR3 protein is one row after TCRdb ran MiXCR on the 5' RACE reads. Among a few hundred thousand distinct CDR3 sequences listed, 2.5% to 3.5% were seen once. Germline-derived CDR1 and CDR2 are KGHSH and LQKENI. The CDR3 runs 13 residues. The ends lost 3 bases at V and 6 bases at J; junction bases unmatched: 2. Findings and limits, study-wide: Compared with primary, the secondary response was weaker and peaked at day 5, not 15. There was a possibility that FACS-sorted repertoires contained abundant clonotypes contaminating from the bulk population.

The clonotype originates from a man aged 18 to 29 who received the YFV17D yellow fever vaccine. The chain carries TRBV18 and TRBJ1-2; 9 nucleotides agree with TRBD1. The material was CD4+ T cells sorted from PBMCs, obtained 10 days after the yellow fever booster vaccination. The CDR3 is CASSPGQGHGYTF. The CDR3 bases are TGTGCCAGCTCACCGGGACAGGGTCATGGCTACACCTTC.